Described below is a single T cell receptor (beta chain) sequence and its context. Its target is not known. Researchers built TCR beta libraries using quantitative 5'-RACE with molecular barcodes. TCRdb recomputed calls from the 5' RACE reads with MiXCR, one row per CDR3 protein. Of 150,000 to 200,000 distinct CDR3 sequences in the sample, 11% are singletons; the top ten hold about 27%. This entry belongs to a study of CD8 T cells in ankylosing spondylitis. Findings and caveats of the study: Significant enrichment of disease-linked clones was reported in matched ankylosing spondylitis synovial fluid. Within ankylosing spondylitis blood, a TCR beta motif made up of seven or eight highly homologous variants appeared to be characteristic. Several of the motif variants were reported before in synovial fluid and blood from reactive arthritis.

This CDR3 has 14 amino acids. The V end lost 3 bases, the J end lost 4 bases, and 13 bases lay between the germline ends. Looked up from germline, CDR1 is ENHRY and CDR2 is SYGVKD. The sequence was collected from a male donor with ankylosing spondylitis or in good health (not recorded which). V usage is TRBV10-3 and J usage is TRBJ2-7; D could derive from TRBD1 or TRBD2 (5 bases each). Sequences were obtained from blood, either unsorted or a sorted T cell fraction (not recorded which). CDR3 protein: CAISDPGRYYEQYF. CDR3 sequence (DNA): TGTGCCATCAGTGACCCGGGACGGTATTACGAGCAGTACTTC.